Described below is a single T cell receptor (beta chain) sequence and its context. This clone is a singleton in its sample. What antigen it recognizes has not been identified. The sample holds no much larger clone one base away, and base qualities are not on file. The source of the sample is a study of B cell selection in AIRE deficiency (dated by TCRdb to between 2018 and 2020). Broadly, across the study: Researchers compared the TCRbeta repertoires of sorted blood CD4+ conventional T cells and regulatory T cells from AIRE-deficient patients with the corresponding repertoires from healthy controls. The TCR-sequenced cohort comprised roughly five AIRE-deficient APECED patients and roughly five healthy control donors.

Trimming takes 0 bases from V and 0 bases from J, and the germline ends sit 8 bases apart. As encoded in the germline V gene, CDR1 is SGHRS while CDR2 is YFSETQ. The CDR3 contains 15 residues, cysteine and phenylalanine counted. Left in the record is the CDR3 DNA by itself, 45 bases read in frame from the first base. The immunoSEQ platform was used for TCRbeta chain sequencing. Per the source publication's procedure: When conventional T cell repertoires were pooled, 100,000 or so distinct in-frame TCRbeta sequences were obtained from patients and some 130,000 from healthy donors. Public Treg TCRbeta sequences were defined as those shared by two or more individuals and were then searched for in Tconv repertoires. Differences between groups were assessed using Mann-Whitney U tests with Bonferroni-Dunn correction in GraphPad Prism 7.03. Sourced from immuneACCESS, this table was stored by TCRdb with only in-frame sequences that have V and J called. A share of the clones is absent; for the studies checked, an unresolved V gene accounts for under half, and the remainder has no known explanation. From that table come the V and J calls and clone size; the DNA was used to work out D and trimming. This sample lists about 20,000 clones; 95% to 98% were detected once. Jointly, the top ten make up around 0.3% of the sample.

Conventional CD4 T cells were sorted as CD4+CD127+ cells. The AIRE-deficient patients had APECED syndrome. Sorting of Tconv and Treg cells intended for TCRbeta sequencing was performed on a FACSAria flow cytometer. Sorted cells were collected in 5-ml round-bottom polystyrene tubes, and dry cell pellets were stored frozen at -80 degrees C prior to sequencing. On the study overall, not on this receptor specifically: Shared Treg sequences had shorter CDR3s, which reflects a bias toward rearrangements containing few non-templated nucleotide insertions. About a third of the Treg TCRbeta sequences shared among healthy donors were detected in patient Tconv cells, suggesting that Treg-biased clones are diverted into the Tconv compartment. Of under 4,500 shared Treg TCRbeta sequences, under 40% were shared only among healthy donors and 7.5% to 9.5% only among patients, suggesting less efficient Treg selection without AIRE. Tconv and Treg cells from AIRE-deficient patients showed TCRBV gene usage, CDR3 length and TCR diversity similar to those of healthy donors. Only TCRbeta chains were sequenced, and 36.6% of shared healthy-donor Treg sequences were also present in healthy Tconv cells, possibly due to differing TCRalpha chains.

The TCR sequence derives from a human donor with AIRE deficiency. The chain couples TRBV5-1 to TRBJ2-3; a confident D gene designation cannot be given. Sequencing was done on a sample of conventional CD4+ T cells sorted from PBMCs. The CDR3 protein: CASSLERRSTDTQYF. The sequence in DNA is TGCGCCAGCAGCTTGGAAAGGAGAAGCACAGATACGCAGTATTTT.